The 28 T cell receptor beta chains below were found in one sample sequenced in a study of blood T cell repertoires in COVID-19. Here immunoSEQ multiplex PCR was the method, and the copy in TCRdb shows in-frame clones only, minus some. The table shows around 300,000 clones, with 90% occurring only once. The specimen was PBMCs or T cells enriched from blood (not recorded which). These TCRs come from a woman in her late teens or twenties with acute COVID-19.

The J gene is TRBJ1-3, the V gene TRBV5-4, with D possibly being TRBD1 (5 bases). Per germline, CDR1 SGHNT and CDR2 YYREEE (reference sequence). The V end lost 0 bases, the J end lost 6 bases, and 13 bases lay between the germline ends. The CDR3 covers 15 residues. This chain's CDR3 is CASSLGAGQPNTIYF. The CDR3 region has the DNA TGTGCCAGCAGCTTGGGGGCAGGGCAACCAAACACCATATATTTT. The full variable domain, in which reference TRBV5-4 and TRBJ1-3 provide the parts outside the CDR3, is ETGVTQSPTHLIKTRGQQVTLRCSSQSGHNTVSWYQQALGQGPQFIFQYYREEENGRGNFPPRFSGLQFPNYSSELNVNALELDDSALYLCASSLGAGQPNTIYFGEGSWLTVV.

J is TRBJ2-1 and V is TRBV27; possible D gene TRBD1, 6 bases. Germline V gives CDR1 MNHEY, CDR2 SMNVEV (reference sequence). The CDR3 contains 15 residues. V was cut by 2 bases and J by 2 bases, with 10 bases left in between. CDR3 amino acids: CASSLGGPTYNEQFF. As DNA, the CDR3 is TGTGCCAGCAGTTTAGGGGGCCCAACCTACAATGAGCAGTTCTTC.

J is TRBJ2-7 and V is TRBV2; D may be TRBD2 (6 bases). CDR3 size: 12 residues. CDR1 and CDR2 (germline): SNHLY, FYNNEI. Trimming left V 7 bases short and J 4 bases short, with 11 bases between. The CDR3 here is CASTGGTYEQYF. CDR3 nucleotide sequence: TGTGCCAGCACTGGCGGGACTTACGAGCAGTACTTC.

In its sample, this clone was seen once. The chain combines TRBV2 with TRBJ2-3, with a possible D match to TRBD2 (6 bases). This CDR3 is 14 amino acids long. Germline values: CDR1 SNHLY, CDR2 FYNNEI. V lost 6 bases to trimming and J lost 4 bases, with 14 bases between them. The DNA of the CDR3 is TGTGCCAGCAGGCCCAACGGGGGAGCAGATACGCAGTATTTT. Amino acid sequence: CASRPNGGADTQYF.

V is TRBV5-1 and J is TRBJ2-1; TRBD2 might be the D (5 bases). Germline loops: CDR1 SGHRS, CDR2 YFSETQ. This CDR3 is built from 14 residues. V lost 0 bases to trimming and J lost 9 bases, with 13 bases between them. This CDR3 reads CASSLGWTGSEQFF. The CDR3 bases are TGCGCCAGCAGCTTGGGCTGGACTGGCAGTGAGCAGTTCTTC.

This clone was picked up one time. This chain links TRBV3-1 (or the pseudogene TRBV3-2) with TRBJ2-3, with 7 bases matching TRBD2. This CDR3 has 15 residues. The V gene's germline CDR1 is LGHDT and CDR2 YNNKEL (reference sequence). V was pared by 4 bases and J by 1 base, with 5 bases of the junction left unmatched. The chain's CDR3 is CASSLRAGGTDTQYF. The DNA of the CDR3 is TGTGCCAGCAGCCTGCGGGCGGGAGGCACAGATACGCAGTATTTT.

This clone was seen just once. This chain joins TRBV9 and TRBJ2-7; D possibly corresponds to TRBD1 (6 bases). V shed 0 bases and J shed 4 bases, with 17 bases lying between them. CDR1 is SGDLS and CDR2 is YYNGEE in the germline V gene. This CDR3 is 16 amino acids long. The CDR3 protein is CASSVEGLGAVYEQYF. The DNA of the CDR3 is TGTGCCAGCAGCGTAGAAGGGTTGGGGGCGGTTTACGAGCAGTACTTC.

This chain links TRBV5-1 with TRBJ2-3; 10 bases fit TRBD1. CDR3 length: 16 amino acids. The germline gives CDR1 SGHRS, CDR2 YFSETQ. J gave up 5 bases and V 3 bases, and 9 bases lay outside the gene matches. This CDR3 reads CASSSTGQGRIDTQYF. The DNA of the CDR3 is TGCGCCAGCAGCTCGACGGGACAGGGGAGGATAGATACGCAGTATTTT. The whole variable domain, remainder taken from reference TRBV5-1 and TRBJ2-3, is KAGVTQTPRYLIKTRGQQVTLSCSPISGHRSVSWYQQTPGQGLQFLFEYFSETQRNKGNFPGRFSGRQFSNSRSEMNVSTLELGDSALYLCASSSTGQGRIDTQYFGPGTRLTVL.

The chain couples TRBV28 to TRBJ1-5, with 7 bases identical to TRBD1. The V segment lost 4 bases and the J segment 0 bases; nucleotides outside the gene matches: 6. The germline CDR1 and CDR2 sequences are MDHEN and SYDVKM. This CDR3 contains 16 residues. This CDR3 reads CASSYRDRHSNQPQHF. The CDR3 region has the DNA TGTGCCAGCAGTTATAGGGACAGACATAGCAATCAGCCCCAGCATTTT.

The chain recombines TRBV7-2 with TRBJ2-1; possible D gene TRBD1, 5 bases. The V gene lost 2 bases and the J gene lost 6 bases, with 14 bases spanning the gap. This CDR3 spans 15 amino acids. Germline CDR1 and CDR2: SGHTA and FQGNSA. The CDR3 DNA reads as TGTGCCAGCAGCTTAAGCCAGGGATTCGGCAATGAGCAGTTCTTC. Its protein product is CASSLSQGFGNEQFF.

V and J are TRBV6-4 and TRBJ1-1, with a tentative D call TRBD1 (5 bases). Germline values: CDR1 MRHNA, CDR2 SNTAGT. The CDR3 has 13 amino acids. Between the trimmed V and J ends, which lost 6 bases and 3 bases, there was a span of 11 bases. CDR3 bases: TGTGCCAGCAGAGGGGAATGGTACACTGAAGCTTTCTTT. Protein sequence: CASRGEWYTEAFF.

The chain has TRBV11-3 and TRBJ2-5, with TRBD1 matching 8 bases. With 5 bases clipped from V and 5 bases from J, the junction kept 13 bases outside the gene matches. Germline V CDR1 and CDR2: SGHNT, YENEEA. The CDR3 is 16 residues long. The CDR3 nucleotides read TGTGCCAGCAGCCCCCGACCGGGACAGGTTTTGGAGACCCAGTACTTC. Its translation: CASSPRPGQVLETQYF.

V is TRBV11-2 and J is TRBJ1-1; the D is unclear. The V and J ends lost 3 bases and 0 bases respectively, with 2 bases between them. In germline, CDR1 is SGHAT, CDR2 FQNNGV. The CDR3 contains 12 residues. The CDR3 DNA sequence: TGTGCCAGCAGCTTCTTGAACACTGAAGCTTTCTTT. Residues: CASSFLNTEAFF.

J is TRBJ2-7 and V is TRBV29-1, with 7 bases fitting TRBD2. Germline-derived CDR1 and CDR2 are SQVTM and ANQGSEA. This CDR3 has 14 amino acids. J lost 4 bases, V lost 7 bases, and 13 bases had no gene match. CDR3 sequence reads: CSALPASGGYEQYF. The CDR3 DNA sequence: TGCAGCGCACTACCGGCCTCGGGGGGATACGAGCAGTACTTC.

The genes are TRBV28 and TRBJ2-7; 13 bases map to TRBD2. With 5 bases clipped from V and 4 bases from J, the junction kept 5 bases outside the gene matches. The V gene's germline CDR1 is MDHEN and CDR2 SYDVKM. This CDR3 has 15 amino acids. This CDR3 reads CASSGGTSGKYEQYF. The CDR3 DNA is TGTGCCAGCAGTGGGGGGACTAGCGGGAAGTACGAGCAGTACTTC.

V usage is TRBV19 and J usage is TRBJ1-4; D remains unclear. The length of the CDR3 is 14 residues. Germline V gene sequence: CDR1 LNHDA, CDR2 SQIVND (reference sequence). Trimming cost V 5 bases and J 8 bases, with 15 bases left between them. CDR3 protein: CASSPREAGEKLFF. For the CDR3, the DNA is TGTGCCAGTAGTCCAAGGGAGGCCGGGGAAAAACTGTTTTTT.

This chain uses TRBV9 with TRBJ2-1, with TRBD2 matching 13 bases. CDR1 and CDR2 from the germline V gene are SGDLS and YYNGEE. The CDR3 sequence is 14 residues long. Unmatched junction bases numbered 2, after V lost 2 bases and J lost 9 bases. Here the CDR3 DNA reads TGTGCCAGCAGCGTCGGGACTAGCGGGGTTGAGCAGTTCTTC. As protein: CASSVGTSGVEQFF.

V is TRBV7-9 and J is TRBJ2-3; perhaps TRBD2 as D (6 bases). Trimming stripped 2 bases from V and 1 base from J, with 16 bases between. Germline CDR1 is SEHNR and CDR2 is FQNEAQ (reference sequence). CDR3 length: 17 residues. The DNA of the CDR3 is TGTGCCAGCAGCTTAATCCCGGGTTCGGGGGGCACAGATACGCAGTATTTT. Translating gives CASSLIPGSGGTDTQYF.

V is TRBV25-1 and J is TRBJ2-6; D might be TRBD1 (6 bases). Trimming took off 2 bases at V and 0 bases at J, with 14 bases between the two ends. The CDR3 has 18 amino acids. Germline CDR1 MGHDK, CDR2 SYGVNS. DNA of the CDR3: TGTGCCAGCAGTGAAAGGTGGGGGCCTGACTCTGGGGCCAACGTCCTGACTTTC. Translating it yields CASSERWGPDSGANVLTF.

This sequence joins TRBV7-6 and TRBJ2-2, with a possible D match to TRBD1 (5 bases). Trimming cost V 5 bases and J 7 bases, with 8 bases left between them. This CDR3 has 12 amino acids. Per the germline V gene, CDR1 is SGHVS and CDR2 is FNYEAQ. The CDR3 nucleotides are TGTGCCAGCAGCCCAGGGATCGGGGAGCTGTTTTTT. Translated, it gives CASSPGIGELFF.

V and J are TRBV5-6 and TRBJ2-5; TRBD1 matches 7 bases. Trimming took 0 bases from V and 0 from J; bases not matched to a gene: 8. There are 17 residues in the CDR3. CDR1 and CDR2 from the germline V gene are SGHDT and YYEEEE. The CDR3 region is CASSLAGTASYQETQYF. The CDR3 nucleotides are TGTGCCAGCAGCTTGGCAGGGACAGCGAGCTACCAAGAGACCCAGTACTTC.

The chain has TRBV7-2 and TRBJ2-4; 9 bases line up with TRBD1. CDR3 size: 14 residues. Trimming removed 5 bases from V and 6 bases from J; junction bases left unmatched: 5. The germline V gene has CDR1 SGHTA and CDR2 FQGNSA. The CDR3 protein is CASSPDRGGNIQYF. As DNA, the CDR3 is TGTGCCAGCAGCCCTGACAGGGGGGGAAACATTCAGTACTTC.

V usage is TRBV2 and J usage is TRBJ2-1, with TRBD2 matching over 9 bases. This CDR3 has 15 amino acids. V lost 7 bases to trimming and J lost 2 bases; unmatched junction nucleotides: 6. Germline V gives CDR1 SNHLY, CDR2 FYNNEI. The CDR3 loop reads CASTPSGGPYNEQFF. In nucleotides, the CDR3 is TGTGCCAGCACACCGAGCGGGGGGCCCTACAATGAGCAGTTCTTC.

The sample holds one count of this clone. The gene calls are TRBV7-8 and TRBJ2-1, with 7 positions matching TRBD1. Germline V gives CDR1 SGHVS, CDR2 FQNEAQ. The trim removed 5 bases at V and 0 bases at J, leaving 7 bases unmatched. This CDR3 is 16 amino acids long. The CDR3 is CASSEGGYSSYNEQFF. Written as DNA, the CDR3 is TGTGCCAGCAGCGAAGGGGGCTATAGCTCCTACAATGAGCAGTTCTTC.

The genes are TRBV7-2 and TRBJ1-2; D might be TRBD1 (5 bases). The CDR3 consists of 14 residues. V was cut by 5 bases and J by 2 bases, with 12 bases left in between. Germline lookup yields CDR1 SGHTA and CDR2 FQGNSA. The CDR3 loop is CASSTRDWNYGYTF. The CDR3 DNA is TGTGCCAGCAGCACCCGGGACTGGAACTATGGCTACACCTTC.

The genes are TRBV10-3 and TRBJ2-7, with a weak D call TRBD1 (6 bases). CDR3 size: 15 residues. The germline V gene has CDR1 ENHRY and CDR2 SYGVKD. V was cut by 4 bases and J by 2 bases, with 15 bases left in between. The CDR3 sequence is CAISVRDTSAYEQYF. CDR3 coding DNA: TGTGCCATCAGTGTTCGGGACACCTCGGCCTACGAGCAGTACTTC.

The rearrangement joins TRBV28 to TRBJ2-7, with TRBD1 matching over 9 bases. The V gene's germline CDR1 is MDHEN and CDR2 SYDVKM. The CDR3 is 18 amino acids. Trimming cost V 5 bases and J 3 bases; bases outside gene matches: 17. The CDR3 region is CASSNAGDRVPRNYEQYF. The CDR3 DNA follows: TGTGCCAGCAGTAACGCCGGGGACAGGGTTCCGAGGAACTACGAGCAGTACTTC.

The chain has TRBV7-2 and TRBJ1-5; 7 positions match TRBD1. Per germline, CDR1 SGHTA and CDR2 FQGNSA. This CDR3 spans 16 amino acids. V trimming: 5 bases; J trimming: 4 bases; junction bases outside the gene matches: 11. The CDR3 DNA reads as TGTGCCAGCAGCCGGGACGGGACAGTCTTAAATCAGCCCCAGCATTTT. Protein sequence: CASSRDGTVLNQPQHF.